One sample yielded the 13 T cell receptor beta chains listed below, sequenced in a study of control samples from healthy donors and cancer patients (TCRdb year 2020). Libraries were prepared through the immunoSEQ multiplex PCR assay. Not all clones reach the TCRdb copy of this immuneACCESS table, which keeps in-frame sequences only. Checked studies attribute under half of the gap to unresolved V genes and leave the rest unexplained. The sample profile shows around 180,000 clones; approximately 94% of them were found once. Of the sample, over 1.3% is held by the ten largest clones. Input material: blood. These receptors were taken from a woman in her late teens or twenties in good health.

The rearrangement links TRBV12-3 or TRBV12-4 to TRBJ2-5; D may be TRBD2 (6 bases). This CDR3 is built from 12 residues. Deletions cut 3 bases from V and 4 bases from J, with 6 bases between. CDR3 nucleotide sequence: TGTGCCAGCAGTTTCGGGAGAGAGACCCAGTACTTC. Amino acids: CASSFGRETQYF.

The chain is built from TRBV28 and TRBJ2-4, with no clear D. CDR1 and CDR2 from the germline V gene are MDHEN and SYDVKM. The CDR3 totals 13 residues. V shed 2 bases and J shed 8 bases, with 10 bases lying between them. This CDR3 reads CASSLAGWDIQYF. In DNA form, the CDR3 reads TGTGCCAGCAGTTTAGCCGGATGGGACATTCAGTACTTC.

The rearrangement uses TRBV7-2 and TRBJ1-6, with 7 bases that match TRBD1. CDR1 is SGHTA, CDR2 FQGNSA, per germline. This CDR3 has 13 amino acids. Trimming cost V 3 bases and J 9 bases; bases outside gene matches: 2. The CDR3 here is CASSFDRVSPLHF. The CDR3 DNA reads as TGTGCCAGCAGCTTCGACAGGGTTTCACCCCTCCACTTT. Looking up the rest from reference TRBV7-2 and TRBJ1-6 gives the full variable domain: GAGVSQSPSNKVTEKGKDVELRCDPISGHTALYWYRQSLGQGLEFLIYFQGNSAPDKSGLPSDRFSAERTGGSVSTLTIQRTQQEDSAVYLCASSFDRVSPLHFGNGTRLTVT.

J is TRBJ1-2 and V is TRBV10-2; D remains ambiguous. Trimming stripped 3 bases from V and 6 bases from J, with 14 bases between. Germline CDR1 reads WSHSY; CDR2 reads SAAADI. The CDR3 has 14 residues. CDR3 coding DNA: TGCGCCAGCAGTGATCTAAGGGATCATGATGGCTACACCTTC. It is translated as CASSDLRDHDGYTF.

The chain carries TRBV18 and TRBJ2-1, with 8 bases fitting TRBD2. In germline, CDR1 is KGHSH, CDR2 LQKENI. The CDR3 consists of 15 residues. Trimming removed 2 bases from V and 4 bases from J; junction bases left unmatched: 4. The DNA of the CDR3 is TGTGCCAGCTCACCAGGGATAGCGGGGTACAATGAGCAGTTCTTC. It codes for CASSPGIAGYNEQFF.

Here the CDR3 reads CATEQETQYF. The CDR3 DNA follows: TGTGCCACAGAACAAGAGACCCAGTACTTC. The V call is TRBV10-3, the J call TRBJ2-5; D gene unclear. Germline loops: CDR1 ENHRY, CDR2 SYGVKD. This CDR3 spans 10 amino acids. V was trimmed by 10 bases and J by 2 bases, leaving 5 bases between them.

The gene calls are TRBV3-1 (or the pseudogene TRBV3-2) and TRBJ2-5, with D tentatively TRBD1 or TRBD2 (5 bases each). V lost 4 bases and J lost 5, with 11 bases in between. The CDR3 length is 13 residues. Germline V gene sequence: CDR1 LGHDT, CDR2 YNNKEL (reference sequence). CDR3 sequence (DNA): TGTGCCAGCAGCCGTCCCGGGGCTGAGACCCAGTACTTC. Translation: CASSRPGAETQYF.

The chain is built from TRBV11-2 and TRBJ2-5; TRBD2 matches at 9 bases. J lost 4 bases, V lost 1 base, and 7 bases had no gene match. This CDR3 region has 16 residues. Per germline, CDR1 SGHAT and CDR2 FQNNGV. The CDR3 bases are TGTGCCAGCAGCTTAGGGTTAGCGGGAGTTGTAGAGACCCAGTACTTC. Its protein product is CASSLGLAGVVETQYF.

The chain is built from TRBV11-3 and TRBJ2-2; 7 nucleotides agree with TRBD2. V shed 5 bases, J shed 5 bases, and the junction held 8 bases outside the gene matches. Germline CDR1 is SGHNT and CDR2 is YENEEA. There are 15 residues in the CDR3. Here the CDR3 reads CASSPGLVATGELFF. CDR3 nucleotide sequence: TGTGCCAGCAGCCCAGGACTAGTAGCGACCGGGGAGCTGTTTTTT.

The chain joins TRBV5-8 to TRBJ1-1; TRBD1 is a possible D gene (5 bases). CDR1 is SGHTS and CDR2 is YDEGEE in the germline V gene. The CDR3 extends over 14 amino acids. Trimming cost V 1 base and J 11 bases, with 18 bases left between them. CDR3 loop: CASSLWGMGDRAFF. The CDR3 DNA is TGTGCCAGCAGCTTGTGGGGCATGGGGGATAGGGCTTTCTTT.

The chain couples TRBV10-3 to TRBJ1-2, with D maybe TRBD1 (6 bases). The germline V and J ends were trimmed by 2 bases and 1 base, with 11 bases remaining between them. The CDR3 runs 15 residues. Germline lookup yields CDR1 ENHRY and CDR2 SYGVKD. The CDR3 region has the DNA TGTGCCATCAGTGAGAAAGCAGGGGTTAACTATGGCTACACCTTC. It codes for CAISEKAGVNYGYTF.

The V and J genes are TRBV28 and TRBJ1-3; 7 bases are shared with TRBD1. V lost 2 bases, J lost 0 bases, and 1 base stayed unmatched. The CDR3 is 15 residues long. Germline-derived CDR1 and CDR2 are MDHEN and SYDVKM. CDR3 protein: CASSLQGVSGNTIYF. DNA for the CDR3: TGTGCCAGCAGTTTACAGGGGGTCTCTGGAAACACCATATATTTT.

The chain carries TRBV2 and TRBJ2-7; TRBD1 aligns across 8 bases. Trimming at V came to 4 bases and at J to 2 bases, leaving 7 bases not matched to a gene. The CDR3 extends over 15 amino acids. The germline V gene encodes CDR1 SNHLY and CDR2 FYNNEI. CDR3 in amino acids: CASSAAGTGPYEQYF. The CDR3 DNA reads TGTGCCAGCAGTGCCGCCGGGACAGGACCCTACGAGCAGTACTTC.